This record covers a single T cell receptor (beta chain). CDR3 length equals 18 residues. The V gene's germline CDR1 is LGHDT and CDR2 YNNKEL (reference sequence). The V end lost 1 base, the J end lost 8 bases, and 21 bases lay between the germline ends. This entry comes from a study of blood T cell repertoires in COVID-19. Overall study context: COVID-19 samples collected from the United States, Italy and Spain covered acute and convalescent phases. The analysed material was cDNA or gDNA that came from T cells, B-cell-depleted T cells, or PBMCs.

Authors' data handling: Reference gene primer amplification yielded estimated nucleated cell counts. The data were produced by immunoSEQ multiplex PCR, yet TCRdb's version contains in-frame clones alone and is incomplete. The V and J calls and clone size were taken over from that table, and D and trimming were inferred from the DNA. The repertoire holds 150,000 to 200,000 clones, with more than 70% as singletons. The chain has TRBV3-1 (or the pseudogene TRBV3-2) and TRBJ1-6, with D unclear. The sequencing sample was made of peripheral blood. The origin of this receptor is an elderly woman with active or convalescent COVID-19. The chain's CDR3 is CASSQVLSGAAQYSPLHF. The DNA of the CDR3 is TGTGCCAGCAGCCAAGTCTTGTCCGGAGCGGCCCAGTATTCACCCCTCCACTTT.